What follows are 7 T cell receptor beta chains derived from one specimen sequenced in a study of T cells after yellow fever vaccination. In TCRdb, the 5' RACE reads were re-called with MiXCR into one record per CDR3 protein. The sample holds some 150,000 distinct CDR3 sequences, 5% to 8% seen once. The input for sequencing was CD4+ T cells sorted from PBMCs, taken 10 days after the yellow fever booster vaccination. The receptors here all came from a man younger than 45 who received the YFV17D yellow fever vaccine.

In this sample, this clonotype turned up many times. The V and J genes are TRBV7-9 and TRBJ2-1, with 7 nucleotides matching TRBD2. The CDR3 totals 15 residues. V was pared by 2 bases and J by 4 bases, with 5 bases of the junction left unmatched. Germline V gene sequence: CDR1 SEHNR, CDR2 FQNEAQ (reference sequence). CDR3 region: CASSLLRGSYNEQFF. The CDR3 coding sequence is TGTGCCAGCAGCTTACTGCGCGGGAGTTACAATGAGCAGTTCTTC.

The chain carries TRBV5-6 and TRBJ2-2; D is undetermined. The CDR3 runs to 19 residues. From germline, CDR1 is SGHDT and CDR2 YYEEEE. V was shortened by 9 bases and J by 5 bases, with 32 bases between the two germline ends. The CDR3 DNA follows: TGTGCCATGGGCCCCGGGCCAGGCGGCGCAGTTTTTCGTACCGGGGAGCTGTTTTTT. Translated, it gives CAMGPGPGGAVFRTGELFF.

This clonotype was counted between two and nine times. J is TRBJ2-1 and V is TRBV18; the match to TRBD1 covers 10 bases. CDR1 and CDR2 from the germline V gene are KGHSH and LQKENI. Losses at the gene ends were 4 bases for V and 4 bases for J; bases not matched to a gene: 7. This CDR3 contains 16 residues. CDR3 loop: CASSHPGQGNYNEQFF. The CDR3 coding sequence is TGTGCCAGCTCACACCCGGGACAGGGGAATTACAATGAGCAGTTCTTC.

The genes are TRBV2 and TRBJ2-2; TRBD2 is a possible D gene (6 bases). Germline CDR1 reads SNHLY; CDR2 reads FYNNEI. The CDR3 contains 13 residues. Between the trimmed V and J ends, which lost 6 bases and 6 bases, there was a span of 11 bases. DNA of the CDR3: TGTGCCAGCAGGGTTCTAGCGCCCGGGGAGCTGTTTTTT. Translated, it gives CASRVLAPGELFF.

This clonotype occurred a few times. The rearrangement joins TRBV18 to TRBJ2-5, with no clear D. The V end was cut by 1 base, the J end by 3 bases, with 3 bases between. The CDR3 runs 12 residues. Looked up from germline, CDR1 is KGHSH and CDR2 is LQKENI. CDR3 DNA: TGTGCCAGCTCACCACAAGAAGAGACCCAGTACTTC. It is translated as CASSPQEETQYF. Full variable domain (rest looked up from reference TRBV18 and TRBJ2-5): NAGVMQNPRHLVRRRGQEARLRCSPMKGHSHVYWYRQLPEEGLKFMVYLQKENIIDESGMPKERFSAEFPKEGPSILRIQQVVRGDSAAYFCASSPQEETQYFGPGTRLLVL.

Ten or more counts support this clonotype. The chain combines TRBV5-1 with TRBJ1-1; D is unclear. The germline V gene has CDR1 SGHRS and CDR2 YFSETQ. The CDR3 length is 16 residues. The V gene lost 0 bases and the J gene lost 1 base, with 13 bases spanning the gap. DNA of the CDR3: TGCGCCAGCAGCTTGGCGTCAAGGTTGACGAACACTGAAGCTTTCTTT. As protein: CASSLASRLTNTEAFF.

In its sample, this clonotype was seen many times. The genes are TRBV20-1 and TRBJ2-5, with TRBD1 matching over 7 bases. This CDR3 contains 14 residues. V was pared by 2 bases and J by 4 bases, with 7 bases of the junction left unmatched. Germline V CDR1 and CDR2: DFQATT, SNEGSKA (reference sequence). The CDR3 spells CSARRGGAVETQYF. CDR3 bases: TGCAGTGCTAGACGAGGGGGCGCGGTAGAGACCCAGTACTTC.